The sequence of this T cell receptor beta chain was determined in a study of blood T cell repertoires in COVID-19. Study-wide background: PBMCs, B-cell-depleted T cells, or T cells were the source of the cDNA or gDNA that made up the material.

The CDR3 is 15 residues long. From germline, CDR1 is MNHEY and CDR2 SVGEGT. V shed 5 bases, J shed 5 bases, and the junction held 8 bases outside the gene matches. The assay was immunoSEQ multiplex PCR, and TCRdb's table has in-frame clones only and misses some. The sample includes some 110,000 clones, approximately 90% of them seen just once. This clone was counted a single time. The V and J genes are TRBV6-2 or TRBV6-3 and TRBJ1-1, with 10 bases that match TRBD1. The specimen sequenced was peripheral blood. The TCR comes from a man over 45 with COVID-19, enrolled during active disease. CDR3 in DNA: TGTGCCAGCAGTCCCAAGGGACAGGGGAGAACTGAAGCTTTCTTT. Translation: CASSPKGQGRTEAFF.